A single sample gave rise to the 21 T cell receptor beta chains below, sequenced in a study of read filtering for tumor transcriptome and immune sequencing. From around 440 ng of RNA, a library with molecular barcoded alpha/delta and beta/gamma adaptors was made. TCRdb reprocessed the reads via MiXCR and lists one record per CDR3 protein. The sample includes about 57,000 distinct CDR3 sequences, approximately 14% of them seen just once. Sequencing used a population of CD138-negative cells sorted from bone marrow. Receptors were obtained from a donor at least 40 years old with multiple myeloma.

This clonotype was counted ten times or more. V gene TRBV30 combines with J gene TRBJ2-1; D gene uncertain. The CDR3 has 13 residues. The germline V gene encodes CDR1 GTSNPN and CDR2 SVGIG (reference sequence). Trimming took off 0 bases at V and 8 bases at J, with 11 bases between the two ends. CDR3 DNA sequence: TGTGCCTGGAGTGTAGGCAGCACCGATGAGCAGTTCTTC. This translates into CAWSVGSTDEQFF.

With regard to this clonotype: A much larger clone differs by one base, so this may be a read error. This chain uses TRBV4-1 with TRBJ2-5; 9 bases map to TRBD2. The CDR3 contains 18 residues. Germline V gene data show CDR1 as MGHRA and CDR2 as YSYEKL. V was pared by 4 bases and J by 2 bases, with 14 bases of the junction left unmatched. The CDR3 DNA follows: TGCGCCAGCAGCCCACCCCCCGGGGCTAGCGGGGTACAAGAGACCCAGTACTTC. It yields the protein CASSPPPGASGVQETQYF.

There are many counts of this clonotype. This chain uses TRBV29-1 with TRBJ2-7; 11 positions match TRBD2. This CDR3 has 15 residues. The trim removed 6 bases at V and 1 base at J, leaving 8 bases unmatched. Germline V gives CDR1 SQVTM, CDR2 ANQGSEA. For the CDR3, the DNA is TGCAGCGTGACCTCCGGGACTAGCGGATCCTACGAGCAGTACTTC. Translated: CSVTSGTSGSYEQYF.

This clonotype was picked up many times. This chain uses TRBV11-2 with TRBJ2-1; a weak D match, TRBD1 (7 bases). Per germline, CDR1 SGHAT and CDR2 FQNNGV. There are 17 residues in the CDR3. V shed 10 bases and J shed 4 bases, with 26 bases lying between them. In DNA form, the CDR3 reads TGTGCCACCATCCCAACCGAGTGGGCAGGGGGGTACAATGAGCAGTTCTTC. This encodes CATIPTEWAGGYNEQFF.

The genes are TRBV29-1 and TRBJ2-4; the D gene could be TRBD1 or TRBD2 (5 bases each). The CDR3 runs 13 residues. Trimming took off 7 bases at V and 3 bases at J, with 13 bases between the two ends. In germline, CDR1 is SQVTM, CDR2 ANQGSEA. This CDR3 reads CSAWGTGKNIQYF. The CDR3 bases are TGCAGCGCTTGGGGGACGGGCAAAAACATTCAGTACTTC.

The CDR3 here is CASRVSAGNLDTQYF. CDR3 coding DNA: TGTGCCAGCAGGGTGTCCGCAGGGAATCTGGATACGCAGTATTTT. The rearrangement joins TRBV7-9 to TRBJ2-3; possible D gene TRBD1, 5 bases. Trimming took off 6 bases at V and 6 bases at J, with 19 bases between the two ends. Germline CDR1 is SEHNR and CDR2 is FQNEAQ (reference sequence). The CDR3 totals 15 residues.

This clonotype has at least ten counts. J is TRBJ2-5 and V is TRBV12-3 or TRBV12-4, with D tentatively TRBD1 or TRBD2 (6 bases each). V lost 5 bases and J 4 bases, leaving 20 bases between the germline ends. The length of the CDR3 is 16 residues. The DNA for the CDR3 is TGTGCCAGCAGTCGGACAGTCGGAGGGGGAGGAGAGACCCAGTACTTC. It encodes CASSRTVGGGGETQYF.

In its sample, this clonotype was seen many times. This rearrangement joins TRBV29-1 to TRBJ2-1, with D possibly TRBD1 on 6 matching bases. V lost 5 bases, J lost 4 bases, and 15 bases lay in between. Germline lookup yields CDR1 SQVTM and CDR2 ANQGSEA. The CDR3 has 14 amino acids. The CDR3 here is CSVPGTIGYNEQFF. The CDR3 nucleotides are TGCAGCGTTCCCGGGACAATCGGGTACAATGAGCAGTTCTTC.

This clonotype was recorded many times. The chain combines TRBV7-3 with TRBJ2-2; D is possibly TRBD2 (5 bases). Trimming pared 8 bases from V and 6 bases from J, leaving 19 bases between. Germline V gene sequence: CDR1 SGHTA, CDR2 FQGTGA. The CDR3 totals 15 residues. CDR3 protein: CASAFSRASSGELFF. The CDR3 nucleotides read TGTGCCAGCGCTTTTTCACGGGCTAGCTCCGGGGAGCTGTTTTTT.

This clonotype was detected only a few times. Sequence at one end of the junction differs from germline and may be a read error. The chain employs TRBV5-1 and TRBJ1-4; a possible D gene is TRBD1 (5 bases). CDR1 and CDR2 (germline): SGHRS, YFSETQ. The CDR3 runs to 16 residues. This CDR3 is CASSWDQSRRNEQLFF. The CDR3 coding sequence is TGCGCCAGCAGCTGGGACCAGAGTAGAAGAAATGAACAACTGTTTTTT.

In this sample, this clonotype turned up many times. V gene TRBV12-3 or TRBV12-4 combines with J gene TRBJ1-3; D not certain. The V end was cut by 2 bases, the J end by 4 bases, with 12 bases between. The CDR3 consists of 15 residues. The DNA of the CDR3 is TGTGCCAGCAGTTTACCGGGGTTGGGGGGAAACACCATATATTTT. Translation gives CASSLPGLGGNTIYF.

Many counts were recorded for this clonotype. The chain couples TRBV29-1 to TRBJ2-2; D call uncertain. This CDR3 has 12 residues. V was trimmed by 8 bases and J by 9 bases, leaving 16 bases between them. Germline loops: CDR1 SQVTM, CDR2 ANQGSEA. DNA of the CDR3: TGCAGCATCGAAGGAATCCACCGGGAGCTGTTTTTT. Translated: CSIEGIHRELFF.

This clonotype was found a few times. One end of the junction varies from germline; a read error may be responsible. The rearrangement uses TRBV7-2 and TRBJ1-1; possible D gene TRBD1, 6 bases. The CDR3 is 14 residues long. From germline, CDR1 is SGHTA and CDR2 FQGNSA. The CDR3 protein is CASRFLGQNTEAFF. The CDR3 DNA follows: TGTGCCAGCCGCTTTTTGGGACAGAACACTGAAGCTTTCTTT. Full variable domain (remainder filled in from reference TRBV7-2 and TRBJ1-1): GAGVSQSPSNKVTEKGKDVELRCDPISGHTALYWYRQSLGQGLEFLIYFQGNSAPDKSGLPSDRFSAERTGGSVSTLTIQRTQQEDSAVYLCASRFLGQNTEAFFGQGTRLTVV.

This chain uses TRBV19 with TRBJ2-1; 8 nucleotides match TRBD2. In germline, CDR1 is LNHDA, CDR2 SQIVND (reference sequence). The CDR3 is 14 amino acids. V was clipped by 3 bases and J by 4 bases; unmatched bases: 2. The DNA for the CDR3 is TGTGCCAGTAGTATTAGCGGGACATACAATGAGCAGTTCTTC. Protein sequence: CASSISGTYNEQFF.

This clonotype was detected a few times. The V gene is TRBV13, the J gene TRBJ2-2; TRBD1 is a possible D gene (6 bases). Germline CDR1 is PRHDT and CDR2 is FYEKMQ (reference sequence). The V gene lost 2 bases and the J gene lost 0 bases, with 10 bases spanning the gap. The CDR3 is made up of 16 amino acids. In DNA form, the CDR3 reads TGTGCCAGCAGCTTATCCAGGGGTGCGAACACCGGGGAGCTGTTTTTT. Its translation: CASSLSRGANTGELFF.

This clonotype appeared many times. The rearrangement joins TRBV5-1 to TRBJ2-2; 8 bases are shared with TRBD2. Germline CDR1 is SGHRS and CDR2 is YFSETQ. V was clipped by 4 bases and J by 5 bases; unmatched bases: 7. The CDR3 has 15 amino acids. The CDR3 DNA reads as TGCGCCAGCAGCGCCGGGAGGGCCGAGACCGGGGAGCTGTTTTTT. It codes for CASSAGRAETGELFF.

This clonotype was seen repeatedly, ten times or more. CDR3 residues: CSVESGEIADTQYF. CDR3 DNA sequence: TGCAGCGTTGAGTCGGGGGAAATAGCAGATACGCAGTATTTT. The chain has TRBV29-1 and TRBJ2-3; D might be TRBD2 (6 bases). V shed 3 bases and J shed 4 bases, with 14 bases lying between them. The CDR3 extends over 14 amino acids. Germline loops: CDR1 SQVTM, CDR2 ANQGSEA.

Ten or more counts support this clonotype. The chain combines TRBV12-3 or TRBV12-4 with TRBJ1-1; possibly TRBD1 for D (6 bases). CDR3 size: 13 residues. Deletions cut 5 bases from V and 7 bases from J, with 14 bases between. CDR3 in amino acids: CASSAKQGLEAFF. The CDR3 nucleotides are TGTGCCAGCAGTGCTAAACAGGGTCTTGAAGCTTTCTTT.

The sample holds many counts of this clonotype. The rearrangement uses TRBV7-2 and TRBJ2-2, with D unclear. Germline CDR1 SGHTA, CDR2 FQGNSA. V lost 4 bases and J 2 bases, leaving 17 bases between the germline ends. The CDR3 spans 17 residues. In DNA, the CDR3 is TGTGCCAGCAGCTCAACTGGGGTGGCGCTTAACACCGGGGAGCTGTTTTTT. As protein: CASSSTGVALNTGELFF.

This clonotype was observed a handful of times. V is TRBV7-9 and J is TRBJ1-3; D remains ambiguous. Germline assignment: CDR1 SEHNR and CDR2 FQNEAQ (reference sequence). This CDR3 has 12 amino acids. Deletions cut 8 bases from V and 3 bases from J, with 8 bases between. The CDR3 sequence is CASDWGGNTIYF. DNA of the CDR3: TGTGCCAGCGACTGGGGTGGAAACACCATATATTTT.

This clonotype has a count of ten or more. The CDR3: CASSLMGNTEAFF. The CDR3 DNA reads TGTGCCAGCAGCTTAATGGGGAACACTGAAGCTTTCTTT. V and J are TRBV7-9 and TRBJ1-1; D not certain. This CDR3 has 13 amino acids. V lost 2 bases to trimming and J lost 1 base, with 5 bases between them. CDR1 SEHNR and CDR2 FQNEAQ come from the germline V gene (reference sequence).